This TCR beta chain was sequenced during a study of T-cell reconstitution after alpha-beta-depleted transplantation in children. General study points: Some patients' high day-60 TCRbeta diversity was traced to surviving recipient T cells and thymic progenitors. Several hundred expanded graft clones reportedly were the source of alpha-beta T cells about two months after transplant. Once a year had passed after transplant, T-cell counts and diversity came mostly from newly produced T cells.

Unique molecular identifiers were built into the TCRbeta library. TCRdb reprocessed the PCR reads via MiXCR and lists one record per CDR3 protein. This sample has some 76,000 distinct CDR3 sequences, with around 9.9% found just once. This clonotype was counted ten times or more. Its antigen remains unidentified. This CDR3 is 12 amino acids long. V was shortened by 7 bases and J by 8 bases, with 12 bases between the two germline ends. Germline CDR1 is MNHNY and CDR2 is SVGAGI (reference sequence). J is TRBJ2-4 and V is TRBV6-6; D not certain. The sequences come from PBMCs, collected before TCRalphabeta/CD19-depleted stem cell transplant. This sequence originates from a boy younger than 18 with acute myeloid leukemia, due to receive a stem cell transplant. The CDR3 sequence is CASTGEVYIQYF. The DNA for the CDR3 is TGTGCCAGCACAGGAGAAGTGTACATTCAGTACTTC.